A selection of T cell receptor beta chains follows, all from one sample in a study of blood T cells in healthy people across ages. TCRdb used MiXCR to reprocess the 5' RACE reads, holding one entry per CDR3 protein. Of about 1 million distinct CDR3 sequences in the sample, under 55% are singletons; the top ten hold 15% to 20%. The material sequenced was blood. The receptor set was obtained from an older woman in good health. The CDR3 runs from the conserved cysteine through the conserved F or W. A D gene is named only where the DNA matches it firmly. Only some rows state a clone size, as once, few, many or a class for expanded clones.

.	TRBD1	TRBV20-1	TRBJ2-7	CSASGDRDYEQYF	TGCAGTGCTAGTGGGGACAGAGACTACGAGCAGTACTTC
few	.	TRBV6-5	TRBJ1-2	CASSLARGYNYGYTF	TGTGCCAGCAGTCTCGCCAGGGGCTATAACTATGGCTACACCTTC
.	TRBD1	TRBV20-1	TRBJ1-6	CSAGGQGNSPHHF	TGCAGTGCTGGGGGACAGGGGAATTCACCCCACCACTTT
.	TRBD1	TRBV11-2	TRBJ1-5	CASSLAGQGENSNQPQHF	TGTGCCAGCAGCTTAGCTGGGCAGGGGGAGAATAGCAATCAGCCCCAGCATTTT
.	.	TRBV6-5	TRBJ2-1	CASSQRGPTSIREQFF	TGTGCCAGCAGCCAAAGGGGCCCAACTAGTATCCGGGAGCAGTTCTTC
.	.	TRBV12-3/TRBV12-4	TRBJ2-1	CASTGRGAFGEQFF	TGTGCCAGCACGGGACGGGGGGCTTTTGGTGAGCAGTTCTTC
.	TRBD2	TRBV20-1	TRBJ2-1	CSATGGRARDNEQFF	TGCAGTGCAACCGGCGGGAGGGCCCGGGACAATGAGCAGTTCTTC
.	TRBD2	TRBV5-6	TRBJ2-1	CASSLELAGPSSSYNEQFF	TGTGCCAGCAGCTTGGAACTAGCGGGACCTTCCAGCTCCTACAATGAGCAGTTCTTC
.	.	TRBV5-6	TRBJ1-2	CASSLFYMSDYGYTF	TGTGCCAGCAGCTTGTTCTATATGTCCGACTATGGCTACACCTTC
.	TRBD2	TRBV20-1	TRBJ2-5	CSAMAPGLAPNEQYF	TGCAGTGCTATGGCCCCGGGACTAGCCCCCAATGAGCAGTACTTC
.	.	TRBV7-9	TRBJ2-7	CASSLGREFGEQYF	TGTGCCAGCAGCTTAGGCAGGGAATTTGGCGAGCAGTACTTC
many	.	TRBV29-1	TRBJ2-1	CSVRLVPGGEQFF	TGCAGCGTCAGACTAGTTCCCGGTGGTGAGCAGTTCTTC
.	.	TRBV6-2/TRBV6-3	TRBJ2-1	CASGGPPTYNEQFF	TGTGCCTCAGGAGGGCCGCCTACTTACAATGAGCAGTTCTTC
.	TRBD2	TRBV7-2	TRBJ2-1	CASSFFYTPGLAGSDNEQFF	TGTGCCAGCAGCTTTTTTTACACCCCGGGACTAGCGGGGAGTGACAATGAGCAGTTCTTC
.	.	TRBV4-2	TRBJ2-5	CASSQLRGEGRDQKTQYF	TGTGCCAGCAGCCAGCTTCGGGGTGAGGGTCGGGACCAAAAGACCCAGTACTTC
.	.	TRBV27	TRBJ2-3	CASSLQTPRDTQYF	TGTGCCAGCAGTTTACAGACACCACGGGATACGCAGTATTTT
.	TRBD2	TRBV12-3/TRBV12-4	TRBJ2-1	CASNPGLVLNEQFF	TGTGCCAGCAACCCGGGACTAGTTTTGAATGAGCAGTTCTTC
.	TRBD1	TRBV25-1	TRBJ2-6	CASKGCPNSPGQASSGANVLTF	TGTGCCAGCAAGGGGTGCCCAAACTCTCCGGGACAGGCCAGCTCTGGGGCCAACGTCCTGACTTTC
once	.	TRBV5-1	TRBJ1-4	CASSWPSGGRSDEKLFF	TGCGCCAGCAGCTGGCCGTCTGGGGGAAGGTCCGATGAAAAACTGTTTTTT
.	.	TRBV7-6	TRBJ2-7	CASSLDEPLSSYNEQYF	TGTGCCAGCAGCTTAGATGAGCCCCTGAGCTCCTACAATGAGCAGTACTTC
.	.	TRBV18	TRBJ2-1	CASSPAGDNEQFF	TGTGCCAGCTCACCCGCAGGGGACAATGAGCAGTTCTTC
.	.	TRBV5-1	TRBJ2-7	CASSNRVGGREQYF	TGCGCCAGCAGCAACAGGGTCGGAGGGCGCGAGCAGTACTTC
.	TRBD1	TRBV20-1	TRBJ2-5	CSASAAGGVLETQYF	TGCAGTGCTTCCGCGGCAGGGGGCGTCTTGGAGACCCAGTACTTC
.	TRBD1	TRBV12-5	TRBJ2-4	CASGSPPYRGFQYF	TGTGCTAGTGGTTCCCCCCCGTACAGGGGATTTCAGTACTTC
few	TRBD2	TRBV20-1	TRBJ2-3	CSAPLREGKGDTQYF	TGCAGTGCTCCCCTGCGGGAGGGAAAAGGAGATACGCAGTATTTT
few	TRBD1	TRBV9	TRBJ1-4	CASSEGTAFNEKLFF	TGTGCCAGCAGCGAAGGGACAGCCTTTAATGAAAAACTGTTTTTT